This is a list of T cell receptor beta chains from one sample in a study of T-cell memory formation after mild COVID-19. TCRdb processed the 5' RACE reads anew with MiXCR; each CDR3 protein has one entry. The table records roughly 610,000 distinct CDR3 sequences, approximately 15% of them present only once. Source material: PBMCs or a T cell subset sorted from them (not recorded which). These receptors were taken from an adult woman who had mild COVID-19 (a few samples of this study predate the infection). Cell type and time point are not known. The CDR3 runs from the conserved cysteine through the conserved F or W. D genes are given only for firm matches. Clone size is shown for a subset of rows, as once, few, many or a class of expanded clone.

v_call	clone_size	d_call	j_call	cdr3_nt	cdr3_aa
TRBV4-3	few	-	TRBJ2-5	TGCGCCAGCAGCCAAGGTTTTGGGGGAGCACGCGAGACCCAGTACTTC	CASSQGFGGARETQYF
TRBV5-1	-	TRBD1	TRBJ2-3	TGCGCCAGCTCTCTAGACAGGGTGAATACAGATACGCAGTATTTT	CASSLDRVNTDTQYF
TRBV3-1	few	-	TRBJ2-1	TGTGCCAGCAGCCAAGAGCCGGTAAAGGGTGCGAACAATGAGCAGTTCTTC	CASSQEPVKGANNEQFF
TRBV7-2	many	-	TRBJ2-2	TGTGCCAGCAGCTTAGTAGCCGGTACCGGGGAGCTGTTTTTT	CASSLVAGTGELFF
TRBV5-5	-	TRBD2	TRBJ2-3	TGTGCCAGCAGCTTGTTCCAGCGGGGGGGCCAAGTATGGAGCACAGATACGCAGTATTTT	CASSLFQRGGQVWSTDTQYF
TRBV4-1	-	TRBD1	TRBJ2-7	TGCGCCAGCAGCCAAGAGCGGCGACAGGGAACCTACGAGCAGTACTTC	CASSQERRQGTYEQYF
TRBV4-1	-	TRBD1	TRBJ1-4	TGCGCCAGCAGCCAAGGTCAGGGGGAATTCGCAACTAATGAAAAACTGTTTTTT	CASSQGQGEFATNEKLFF
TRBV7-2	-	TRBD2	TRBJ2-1	TGTGCCAGCAGCTTATTCCAGCGGGAGGCCAATGAGCAGTTCTTC	CASSLFQREANEQFF
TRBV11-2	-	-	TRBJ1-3	TGTGCCAGCAGCTTAGTGACCTCCGGGAGCAGCTCTGGAAACACCATATATTTT	CASSLVTSGSSSGNTIYF
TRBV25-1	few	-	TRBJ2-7	TGTGCCAGCAGTGTGGGTCCTACTCCCGAGCAGTACTTC	CASSVGPTPEQYF
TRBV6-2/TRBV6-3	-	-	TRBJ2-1	TGTGCCAGCAGTTACCCCCTGTCCTCCTACAATGAGCAGTTCTTC	CASSYPLSSYNEQFF
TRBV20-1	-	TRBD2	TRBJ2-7	TGCAGTGCCCACGCCCCCCTAGCGGGAGAACCCGAGCAGTACTTC	CSAHAPLAGEPEQYF
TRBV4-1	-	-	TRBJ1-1	TGCGCCAGCAGCCATGGTATGGACAGCCGGCGGACTGAAGCTTTCTTT	CASSHGMDSRRTEAFF
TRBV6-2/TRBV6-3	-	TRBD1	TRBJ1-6	TGTGCCAGCAGTTACCGACAGGGGAGTTCACCCCTCCACTTT	CASSYRQGSSPLHF
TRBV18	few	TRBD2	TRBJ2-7	TGTGCCAGCTCACCACCCATCACAGCGGGAGAGAGCGAGCAGTACTTC	CASSPPITAGESEQYF